The entry that follows covers one T cell receptor (beta chain) sequence. This record comes from a study of blood T cell repertoires in COVID-19. Study summary: The study drew acute and convalescent COVID-19 samples from the United States, Italy and Spain.

This table comes from immunoSEQ multiplex PCR, and its TCRdb copy is limited to in-frame clones, with some not included. Seen here are 240,000 or so clones, about 83% observed once, and the top ten hold 10% to 15%. In germline, CDR1 is SGHNT, CDR2 YYREEE (reference sequence). The CDR3 contains 15 residues. With 5 bases clipped from V and 5 bases from J, the junction kept 11 bases outside the gene matches. Input material: peripheral blood. The source of this sequence is a man older than 75 with acute or convalescent COVID-19. This chain connects TRBV5-4 to TRBJ1-2; 8 bases agree with TRBD1. DNA for the CDR3: TGTGCCAGCAGGGTGTGGACAGGGCTTCGGTATGGCTACACCTTC. Encoded protein: CASRVWTGLRYGYTF.